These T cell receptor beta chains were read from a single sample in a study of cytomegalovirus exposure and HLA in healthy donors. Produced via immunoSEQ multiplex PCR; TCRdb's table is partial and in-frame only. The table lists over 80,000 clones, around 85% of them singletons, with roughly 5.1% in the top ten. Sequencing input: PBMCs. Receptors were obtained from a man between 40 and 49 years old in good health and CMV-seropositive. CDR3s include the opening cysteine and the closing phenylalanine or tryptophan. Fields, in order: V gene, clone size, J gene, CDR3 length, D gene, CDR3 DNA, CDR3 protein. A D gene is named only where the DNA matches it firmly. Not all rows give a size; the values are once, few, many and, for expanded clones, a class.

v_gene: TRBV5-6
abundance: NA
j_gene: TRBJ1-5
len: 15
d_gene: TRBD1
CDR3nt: TGTGCCAGCAGCCGACAGGGGGCTGGCAATCAGCCCCAGCATTTT
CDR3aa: CASSRQGAGNQPQHF

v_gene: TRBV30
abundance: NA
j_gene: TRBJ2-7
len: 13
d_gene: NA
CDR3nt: TGTGCCTGGAGTGCCGGACAGTCCTACGAGCAGTACTTC
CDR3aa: CAWSAGQSYEQYF

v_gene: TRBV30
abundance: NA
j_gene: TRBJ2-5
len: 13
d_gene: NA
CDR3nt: TGTGCCTGGAGTGTAGTGCGAGGGGAGACCCAGTACTTC
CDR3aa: CAWSVVRGETQYF

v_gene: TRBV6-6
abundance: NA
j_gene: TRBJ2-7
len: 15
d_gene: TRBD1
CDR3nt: TGTGCCAGCAGTAAAGGACAGGTTGGTGTGTACGAGCAGTACTTC
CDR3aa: CASSKGQVGVYEQYF

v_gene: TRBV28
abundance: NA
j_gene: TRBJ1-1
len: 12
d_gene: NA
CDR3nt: TGTGCCAGCAGTTGGGGGGACACTGAAGCTTTCTTT
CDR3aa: CASSWGDTEAFF

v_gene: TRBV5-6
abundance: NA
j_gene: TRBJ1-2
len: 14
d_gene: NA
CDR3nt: TGTGCCAGCAGCCGCCGGGACACCTATCTCCGCTACACCTTC
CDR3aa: CASSRRDTYLRYTF

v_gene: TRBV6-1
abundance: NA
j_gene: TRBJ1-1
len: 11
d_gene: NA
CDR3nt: TGTGCCAGCAGTGAGGGGAGGGCACTCTTCTTT
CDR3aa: CASSEGRALFF

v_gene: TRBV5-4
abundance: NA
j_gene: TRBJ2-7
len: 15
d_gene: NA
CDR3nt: TGTGCCAGCAGCTTGGCCGGAGGGGCCCCCTACGAGCAGTACTTC
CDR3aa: CASSLAGGAPYEQYF

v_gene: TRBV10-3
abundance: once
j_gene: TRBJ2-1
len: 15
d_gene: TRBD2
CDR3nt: TGTGCCATCAGTGAGTCGCTAGCGGGAGAGTCTGAGCAGTTCTTC
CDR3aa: CAISESLAGESEQFF

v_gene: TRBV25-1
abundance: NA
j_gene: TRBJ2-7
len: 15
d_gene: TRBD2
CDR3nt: TGTGCCAGCAGTGACCCGGGACTAGCGGGGTACGAGCAGTACTTC
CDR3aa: CASSDPGLAGYEQYF

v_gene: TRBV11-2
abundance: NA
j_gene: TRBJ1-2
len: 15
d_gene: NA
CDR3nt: TGTGCCAGCAGCCTAGATCTGGGGGGGGCGGGTGGCTACACCTTC
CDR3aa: CASSLDLGGAGGYTF

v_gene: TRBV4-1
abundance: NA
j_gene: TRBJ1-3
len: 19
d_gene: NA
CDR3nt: TGCGCCAGCAGCCAAGATGGTAATCAGGGGCACCTCTCTGGAAACACCATATATTTT
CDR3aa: CASSQDGNQGHLSGNTIYF

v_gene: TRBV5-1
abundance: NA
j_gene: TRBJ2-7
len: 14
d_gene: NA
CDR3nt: TGCGCCAGCCACAGGGGAGGAGGACCCTACGAGCAGTACTTC
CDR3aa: CASHRGGGPYEQYF

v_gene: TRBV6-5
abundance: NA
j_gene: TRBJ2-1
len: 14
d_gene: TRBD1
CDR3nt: TGTGCCAGCAGTTACGGCAGGGGGATTGACGAGCAGTTCTTC
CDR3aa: CASSYGRGIDEQFF